A selection of T cell receptor beta chains follows, all from one sample in a study of blood T cell repertoires in COVID-19. TCRdb's table, derived via immunoSEQ multiplex PCR, lists solely in-frame clones and lacks some. The sample holds tens of thousands of clones, 75% to 90% seen once. Sequenced sample: peripheral blood. The receptors were sampled from a man aged 50 or older with active or convalescent COVID-19. Both conserved end residues are part of each CDR3.

V: TRBV5-1
J: TRBJ2-3
CDR3: CASNGQGFRDTQYF

V: TRBV11-2
J: TRBJ1-1
CDR3: CASSLDSAAAEAFF

V: TRBV6-2/TRBV6-3
J: TRBJ2-3
CDR3: CASSSLDGGALVTDTQYF

V: TRBV19
J: TRBJ2-5
CDR3: CASSPTSGSFQETQYF

V: TRBV5-1
J: TRBJ2-6
CDR3: CASSVGAGETGANVLTF

V: TRBV6-5
J: TRBJ2-5
CDR3: CASIPGGGQETQYF

V: TRBV30
J: TRBJ1-4
CDR3: CAWIADRNEKLFF

V: TRBV9
J: TRBJ2-7
CDR3: CASSERSWLAGGEQYF

V: TRBV2
J: TRBJ1-1
CDR3: CASSEARQGWDTEAFF

V: TRBV27
J: TRBJ2-1
CDR3: CASSPTLANEQFF

V: TRBV18
J: TRBJ2-5
CDR3: CASSPRNRGTQETQYF

V: TRBV18
J: TRBJ2-2
CDR3: CASSPGLAGVIGELFF

V: TRBV28
J: TRBJ1-5
CDR3: CASSLKRGGPQHF

V: TRBV27
J: TRBJ2-2
CDR3: CASGPGTGFSGELFF

V: TRBV19
J: TRBJ2-1
CDR3: CASLTSAEYYNEQFF

V: TRBV27
J: TRBJ2-7
CDR3: CASSSPGQGNYEQYF

V: TRBV11-2
J: TRBJ2-5
CDR3: CASSLVAGQGETQYF

V: TRBV27
J: TRBJ2-7
CDR3: CASSLSSPPGLTTYEQYF

V: TRBV15
J: TRBJ2-1
CDR3: CATSRDQGYEQFF

V: TRBV24-1
J: TRBJ2-2
CDR3: CATRDGTSNTGELFF

V: TRBV10-3
J: TRBJ2-3
CDR3: CAISGTSGFRGSDTQYF

V: TRBV30
J: TRBJ1-1
CDR3: CAWRWEASNTEAFF

V: TRBV12-3/TRBV12-4
J: TRBJ2-5
CDR3: CASRTGGGETQYF

V: TRBV29-1
J: TRBJ1-3
CDR3: CSVERQGRNTIYF

V: TRBV19
J: TRBJ2-3
CDR3: CASSPYQAGGTNTQYF

V: TRBV5-5
J: TRBJ2-7
CDR3: CASSWTGQMSYEQYF

V: TRBV19
J: TRBJ1-5
CDR3: CASSIGGDQPQHF

V: TRBV18
J: TRBJ1-2
CDR3: CASSPLSSRSNYGYTF

V: TRBV9
J: TRBJ2-2
CDR3: CASSVGGSGTGKTGELFF

V: TRBV24-1
J: TRBJ1-4
CDR3: CATSDPGQGGEKLFF

V: TRBV5-6
J: TRBJ2-5
CDR3: CASSFLGAAQETQYF

V: TRBV19
J: TRBJ2-2
CDR3: CASTGSNTNTGELFF

V: TRBV2
J: TRBJ2-3
CDR3: CASPLAGGALDTQYF

V: TRBV4-1
J: TRBJ2-3
CDR3: CASRGWEGIGTDTQYF

V: TRBV28
J: TRBJ2-1
CDR3: CASSQAGGSYNEQFF

V: TRBV7-2
J: TRBJ2-2
CDR3: CASSIKNTGELFF

V: TRBV6-5
J: TRBJ2-7
CDR3: CASSPTQTGWNEQYF

V: TRBV12-3/TRBV12-4
J: TRBJ2-7
CDR3: CASSFGQGGEQYF

V: TRBV3-1/TRBV3-2
J: TRBJ2-3
CDR3: CASSRQSGAGGPNTQYF

V: TRBV19
J: TRBJ2-1
CDR3: CASNGAGGSSYNEQFF

V: TRBV5-1
J: TRBJ1-1
CDR3: CASGGTGANTEAFF

V: TRBV10-3
J: TRBJ2-3
CDR3: CASTSGDTDTQYF

V: TRBV12-5
J: TRBJ2-7
CDR3: CASGGPGQETYEQYF

V: TRBV5-8
J: TRBJ1-2
CDR3: CASSLGGEVNGYTF

V: TRBV6-2/TRBV6-3
J: TRBJ1-2
CDR3: CASSNRDRGGYTF

V: TRBV18
J: TRBJ2-2
CDR3: CASSPSASRKNTGELFF

V: TRBV5-1
J: TRBJ2-7
CDR3: CASRPTTTYEQYF

V: TRBV5-1
J: TRBJ2-7
CDR3: CASSPGEGDRISVAEQYF

V: TRBV5-4
J: TRBJ2-2
CDR3: CASGQGLAGETGELFF

V: TRBV5-1
J: TRBJ2-2
CDR3: CASRDGQGTGELFF

V: TRBV18
J: TRBJ1-2
CDR3: CASSLRQTPANYGYTF

V: TRBV5-1
J: TRBJ2-5
CDR3: CASSRDINQETQYF

V: TRBV29-1
J: TRBJ2-5
CDR3: CSTSTGSQETQYF

V: TRBV10-3
J: TRBJ2-7
CDR3: CAIMGAVVYEQYF

V: TRBV4-2
J: TRBJ2-3
CDR3: CASSQRLAGETDTQYF

V: TRBV28
J: TRBJ2-1
CDR3: CASSASQGAYNEQFF

V: TRBV6-5
J: TRBJ2-7
CDR3: CASSLTGDFYEQYF

V: TRBV6-6
J: TRBJ1-5
CDR3: CASSYWQAEQPQHF

V: TRBV7-8
J: TRBJ2-7
CDR3: CASSLGVEFEQYF